Sequencing of this TCR beta chain was carried out in a study of CD8 T cells in Susac syndrome. Random hexamers served to reverse transcribe about 0.45 to 1 ug RNA. The CDR3 of TCR beta was amplified by immunoSEQ multiplex PCR across 54 Vbeta and 13 Jbeta. TCRdb called the immunoSEQ multiplex PCR reads again in MiXCR, with one record for every CDR3 protein. Here the sample spans some 130,000 distinct CDR3 sequences, roughly 94% being singletons. Findings of the study overall: By the study's own acknowledgment, its TCR sequencing and HLA analysis included relatively few individuals.

The sequenced target, TCR beta, came from blood CD8+ and CD4+ T cells. Purification of the CD8+ and CD4+ T cells relied on negative isolation, and TEMRA cells underwent FACS enrichment. For this clonotype: Its matching antigen is unknown.

V was trimmed by 4 bases and J by 2 bases, leaving 10 bases between them. Germline-derived CDR1 and CDR2 are SGHRS and YFSETQ. The CDR3 runs to 13 residues. The chain carries TRBV5-1 and TRBJ2-7, with a tentative D call TRBD1 (6 bases). Sequenced sample: CD4+ T cells from PBMCs. This receptor was identified in a human donor with multiple sclerosis. The DNA of the CDR3 is TGCGCCAGCAGCCGGGGACAACCCTACGAGCAGTACTTC. Residues: CASSRGQPYEQYF.